Many counts were recorded for the clone carrying this T cell receptor beta chain. Its target is not known. Trimming stripped 4 bases from V and 3 bases from J, with 3 bases between. This CDR3 contains 11 residues. The germline V gene has CDR1 SGHRS and CDR2 YFSETQ. The record originates from a study of T-cell memory formation after mild COVID-19. Findings of the study overall: Cross-reactive memory apparently joined, as some responding clones appeared in pre-infection memory.

It was 5'RACE with constant-segment primers that produced the TCR alpha and TCR beta cDNA libraries, which carried sample barcodes and UMIs. TCRdb itself ran the 5' RACE reads through MiXCR, one entry per CDR3 protein. This table has about 320,000 distinct CDR3 sequences, roughly an eighth appearing once. This TCR was recovered from a man between 18 and 35 years old who had mild COVID-19 (a few samples of this study predate the infection). Cell type and time point are not known. The specimen was PBMCs or a T cell subset sorted from them (not recorded which). The rearrangement uses TRBV5-1 and TRBJ2-3; D unclear. This CDR3 reads CASSETDTQYF. As DNA, the CDR3 is TGCGCCAGCAGCGAGACAGATACGCAGTATTTT.